This TCR beta chain is drawn from a study of immune heterogeneity within non-small cell lung tumors. Template input, which was bulk tumor genomic DNA, totaled 450 to 600 ng per sample. Biopsy collection occurred during surgery, with several far-apart biopsies per primary tumor. It was patients with untreated, newly diagnosed non-small cell lung cancer who underwent curative surgery. The CDR3 is 15 amino acids. The V and J ends lost 2 bases and 7 bases respectively, with 16 bases between them. The V gene's germline CDR1 is SGDLS and CDR2 YYNGEE. This clonotype was found many times. Its target is not known. With 32 V and 13 J primers, multiplex PCR amplified the TCR beta CDR3. MiXCR, applied by TCRdb to the multiplex PCR reads, yields one record per CDR3 protein. Altogether about 16,000 distinct CDR3 sequences are present, 30% to 35% being singletons, with the ten largest covering roughly 15%. General study results and limits: Local T-cell clonality tracked local tumor mutational burden; the correlation was moderate but significant (R about 0.37).

The rearrangement links TRBV9 to TRBJ2-1; a possible D gene is TRBD2 (7 bases). This clonotype was sampled from a woman between 45 and 65 years old with non-small cell lung cancer. Sequencing used lung tumor tissue. The CDR3, as DNA: TGTGCCAGCAGCGTCTCCGGGGGGCCGGGAAATGAGCAGTTCTTC. As protein: CASSVSGGPGNEQFF.